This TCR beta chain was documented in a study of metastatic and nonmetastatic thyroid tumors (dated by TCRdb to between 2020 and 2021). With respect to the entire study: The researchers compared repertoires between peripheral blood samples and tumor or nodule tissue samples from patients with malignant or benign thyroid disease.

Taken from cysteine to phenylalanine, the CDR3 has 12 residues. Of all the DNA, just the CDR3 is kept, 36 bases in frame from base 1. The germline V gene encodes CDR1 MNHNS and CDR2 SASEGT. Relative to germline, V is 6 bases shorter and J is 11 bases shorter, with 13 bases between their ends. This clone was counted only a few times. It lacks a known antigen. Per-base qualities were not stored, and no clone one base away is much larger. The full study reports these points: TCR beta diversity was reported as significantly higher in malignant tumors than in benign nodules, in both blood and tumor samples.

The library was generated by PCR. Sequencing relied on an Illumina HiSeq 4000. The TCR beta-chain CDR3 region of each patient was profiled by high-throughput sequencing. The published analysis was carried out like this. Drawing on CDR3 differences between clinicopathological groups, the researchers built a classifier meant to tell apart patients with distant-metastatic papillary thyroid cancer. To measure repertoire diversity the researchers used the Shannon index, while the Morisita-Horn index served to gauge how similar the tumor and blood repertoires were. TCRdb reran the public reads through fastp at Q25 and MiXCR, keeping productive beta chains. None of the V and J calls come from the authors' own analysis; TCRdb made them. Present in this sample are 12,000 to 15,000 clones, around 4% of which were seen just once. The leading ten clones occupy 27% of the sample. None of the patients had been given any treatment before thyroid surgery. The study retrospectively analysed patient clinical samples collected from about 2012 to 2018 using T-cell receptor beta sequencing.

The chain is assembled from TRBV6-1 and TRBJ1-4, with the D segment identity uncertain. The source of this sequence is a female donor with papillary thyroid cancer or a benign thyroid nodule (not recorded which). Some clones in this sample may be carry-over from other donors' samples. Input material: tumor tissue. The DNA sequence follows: TGTGCCAGCAGATCGACAATGGACAAACTGTTTTTT. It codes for CASRSTMDKLFF.